This TCR beta chain was observed in a study of naive and memory T cell subsets. Notes on this clonotype: What it binds is not known.

The CDR3 extends over 16 amino acids. After removal of 6 bases from V and 3 bases from J, the junction contained 13 bases not matched to a gene. Per germline, CDR1 MNHEY and CDR2 SMNVEV (reference sequence). Sequential positive selection took CD4 T cells first, then CD8 T cells. Findings and caveats of the study: Clonotypes here are unpaired alpha or beta chain sequences. TCR abundance followed a power law differing between naive and memory subsets.

An equimolar mix of two oligonucleotides served as the beta constant-region primer for TRBC1 and TRBC2. Ligated cDNA was amplified by four rounds of PCR with nested alpha and beta constant-region primers and SP2. In TCRdb, the UMI-ligation and nested PCR reads were re-called with MiXCR into one record per CDR3 protein. The sample includes around 110,000 distinct CDR3 sequences, about 36% of them seen just once. The sequence was collected from a human donor in good health. The V and J genes are TRBV27 and TRBJ2-7; TRBD2 matches 8 bases. The source material was central memory CD4+ T cells from blood. CDR3 in amino acids: CASSLLGGRYSYEQYF. As DNA, the CDR3 is TGTGCCAGCAGCCTATTAGGCGGGAGGTACAGCTACGAGCAGTACTTC.